This T cell receptor beta chain was identified in a study of T cells in Graves' hyperthyroidism and ophthalmopathy. General study points: Researchers found most expanded thyroid clonotypes above 0.001 in blood as well. For ophthalmopathy, model prediction preceded onset by a median around 7 months.

Regarding this clonotype: Antigen: not known.

RNA transcripts gave rise to amplified TCR beta CDR3 regions. The HTBI primer set was used in a first-round RT-PCR of the TCR CDR3. TCRdb reanalysed the multiplex PCR reads using MiXCR and keeps one entry per CDR3 protein. The sample holds 560,000 or so distinct CDR3 sequences, 40% to 55% seen once. CDR1 and CDR2 from the germline V gene are SGHTA and FQGNSA. This CDR3 is built from 12 residues. V was pared by 10 bases and J by 1 base, with 10 bases between. Aged 18 to 65, the patients had hyperthyroidism that was newly diagnosed and had lasted under 2 months. Sequencing was carried out using peripheral blood or thyroid tissue (not recorded which). The sequence derives from a woman younger than 30 with Graves' hyperthyroidism. V gene TRBV7-2 combines with J gene TRBJ1-2; D might be TRBD1 (6 bases). CDR3 coding DNA: TGTGCCACCCACAGGGATAACTATGGCTACACCTTC. It is translated as CATHRDNYGYTF.